The clone carrying this T cell receptor beta chain has only one observation. The target antigen is unknown. Each patient with chemo-refractory metastatic non-small-cell lung cancer was treated with focal radiation plus CTLA-4 blockade using ipilimumab. The sample comes from a study of radiotherapy plus CTLA-4 blockade in lung cancer. Study-level background: Disease control reached around 30%, with objective responses in 15% to 20%.

This CDR3 spans 17 amino acids. Assay: immunoSEQ multiplex PCR; the TCRdb copy retains only in-frame clones and omits some. The table shows 50,000 to 70,000 clones, with around 80% occurring only once. Study findings and constraints: Clones derived from tumor TCRs expanded in blood after radiotherapy plus ipilimumab. Reports identified early blood T cell clone dynamics, with interferon-beta, as the best response predictor.

The sequence was collected from a human donor with non-small cell lung cancer who had a partial response to radiotherapy plus ipilimumab. The J gene is TRBJ2-1, the V gene TRBV21-1; the table assigns TRBD2, which was not confirmed against the DNA. TRBV21-1 is a listed pseudogene. Here the sequenced sample was peripheral blood, taken from a patient treated with radiotherapy plus ipilimumab. This CDR3 is CASSTTWTASGYNEQFF. DNA of the CDR3: TGTGCCAGCAGCACCACGTGGACGGCTAGCGGGTACAATGAGCAGTTCTTC.